This T cell receptor (beta chain) is drawn from a study of CD8 T cells in Susac syndrome. Germline V gene data show CDR1 as LNHDA and CDR2 as SQIVND (reference sequence). CDR3 length: 12 residues. V was clipped by 5 bases and J by 5 bases, with 9 bases between them. CD8+ and CD4+ T cells from blood underwent TCR beta sequencing. Bulk CD8+ and CD4+ cells came from magnetic negative isolation; CD8+ TEMRA by FACS. cDNA came from roughly 0.53 to 1 ug RNA primed by random hexamers. The TCR beta CDR3 was amplified by immunoSEQ multiplex PCR across 54 Vbeta, 13 Jbeta. TCRdb re-analysed the immunoSEQ multiplex PCR reads in MiXCR, keeping a single row per CDR3 protein. The sample lists around 130,000 distinct CDR3 sequences, 80% to 85% occurring once. The sample holds one count of this clonotype.

The sequenced sample consisted of CD8+ T cells from PBMCs. This TCR derives from a human donor with multiple sclerosis. The chain combines TRBV19 with TRBJ1-1, with D unclear. CDR3 coding DNA: TGTGCCAGTAGTGCAACTCGGACTGAAGCTTTCTTT. Its translation: CASSATRTEAFF. Supplemented by reference TRBV19 and TRBJ1-1, the full variable domain reads DGGITQSPKYLFRKEGQNVTLSCEQNLNHDAMYWYRQDPGQGLRLIYYSQIVNDFQKGDIAEGYSVSREKKESFPLTVTSAQKNPTAFYLCASSATRTEAFFGQGTRLTVV.